What follows is one T cell receptor (beta chain) and its context. The data stem from a study of technical replicates of blood from several donors. CDR1 and CDR2 (germline): LNHDA, SQIVND (reference sequence). This CDR3 has 18 amino acids. Losses at the gene ends were 0 bases for V and 4 bases for J; bases not matched to a gene: 10. Measured with immunoSEQ multiplex PCR; TCRdb has only the in-frame clones, and not every one. Of some 84,000 clones in the sample, roughly 90% were seen once. V usage is TRBV19 and J usage is TRBJ2-2, with 8 bases lining up with TRBD2. The sequence was collected from a human donor in good health. The sample taken for sequencing was T cells isolated from PBMCs. CDR3 region: CASSIDHVGGRLTGELFF. The CDR3 DNA reads TGTGCCAGTAGTATAGATCACGTCGGCGGGAGGCTCACCGGGGAGCTGTTTTTT.